A selection of T cell receptor beta chains follows, all from one sample in a study of CD8 T cells in Susac syndrome. TCRdb reprocessed the immunoSEQ multiplex PCR reads with MiXCR, giving one entry per CDR3 protein. The sample holds approximately 100,000 distinct CDR3 sequences, 80% to 95% seen once. Sequencing used CD8+ T cells from PBMCs. All receptors derive from a human donor in good health. CDR3s include the opening cysteine and the closing phenylalanine or tryptophan. The D gene is left open where the match is weak. Size is stated for part of the rows, as once, few or many counts, or as a class when the clone is expanded.

abundance,d_gene,j_gene,v_gene,CDR3nt,CDR3aa
NA,NA,TRBJ2-2,TRBV12-3/TRBV12-4,TGTGCCAGCAGTCCGACAATAGGGTACGGGGAGCTGTTTTTT,CASSPTIGYGELFF
NA,TRBD2,TRBJ2-1,TRBV29-1,TGCAGCGATCTTGCCGGGACTAGCGATCTCAATGAGCAGTTCTTC,CSDLAGTSDLNEQFF
NA,NA,TRBJ1-1,TRBV29-1,TGCAGCGTTGAAGTCAGCAGGAACACTGAAGCTTTCTTT,CSVEVSRNTEAFF
NA,NA,TRBJ2-3,TRBV20-1,TGCAGTGCTAGAGCGGCAGGGGGCACAGATACGCAGTATTTT,CSARAAGGTDTQYF
NA,NA,TRBJ2-1,TRBV7-2,TGTGCCAGCAGCTTAGCTGGCGGATACGATGAGCAGTTCTTC,CASSLAGGYDEQFF
NA,TRBD1,TRBJ1-1,TRBV7-3,TGTGCCAGCAGCTCCTCAGGGGGCGTCGGCACTGAAGCTTTCTTT,CASSSSGGVGTEAFF
NA,NA,TRBJ2-5,TRBV20-1,TGCAGTGCTAGAGTGCCCCCATCGGAGACCCAGTACTTC,CSARVPPSETQYF
NA,TRBD1,TRBJ1-1,TRBV6-2/TRBV6-3,TGTGCCAGCAGTTATCCTCTCGTCGTCCGGACAGGGGGAACTGAAGCTTTCTTT,CASSYPLVVRTGGTEAFF
NA,NA,TRBJ2-5,TRBV7-2,TGTGCCAGCAGCTCAAGCAGGGTCTACGAGACCCAGTACTTC,CASSSSRVYETQYF
NA,NA,TRBJ2-7,TRBV2,TGTGCCAGCAGTGTAGGCACCTCCTACGAGCAGTACTTC,CASSVGTSYEQYF
once,NA,TRBJ1-4,TRBV4-3,TGCGCCAGCAGCCAGCTTGGGGGAGTCAGTGAAAAACTGTTTTTT,CASSQLGGVSEKLFF
NA,NA,TRBJ1-5,TRBV27,TGTGCCAGCAAAAGACAGTATTATAGCAATCAGCCCCAGCATTTT,CASKRQYYSNQPQHF
NA,NA,TRBJ2-6,TRBV24-1,TGTGCCACCGCCCCAGGGGCTGGGGCCAACGTCCTGACTTTC,CATAPGAGANVLTF
NA,TRBD2,TRBJ2-3,TRBV7-6,TGTGCCAGCAGCCCAAATCCTAGCGGGAGAACAGATACGCAGTATTTT,CASSPNPSGRTDTQYF
NA,TRBD1,TRBJ2-6,TRBV13,TGTGCCAGCAGCCTAGAAGCCCAGGGGGCTTATGGGGCCAACGTCCTGACTTTC,CASSLEAQGAYGANVLTF
NA,NA,TRBJ2-5,TRBV19,TGTGCCAGTAGTCTCCGGGGACGGGAGACCCAGTACTTC,CASSLRGRETQYF
NA,TRBD1,TRBJ1-2,TRBV5-6,TGTGCCAGCAGCCGGACAGGGAGGAGTGGCTACACCTTC,CASSRTGRSGYTF
NA,NA,TRBJ2-1,TRBV12-5,TGTGCTAGTGGTTTGCCCGACAGCTTCGAGCAGTTCTTC,CASGLPDSFEQFF
NA,TRBD1,TRBJ1-5,TRBV15,TGTGCCACCAGCAGTTTCAAGGACAGGTTCAGCAATCAGCCCCAGCATTTT,CATSSFKDRFSNQPQHF
NA,NA,TRBJ1-5,TRBV12-3/TRBV12-4,TGTGCCAGCAGTTTCCAGGGAGGGAGCAATCAGCCCCAGCATTTT,CASSFQGGSNQPQHF
NA,TRBD1,TRBJ2-1,TRBV3-1,TGTGCCAGCAGCCAGCGCAGGACAGGGCCTCGGAATGAGCAGTTCTTC,CASSQRRTGPRNEQFF
once,TRBD1,TRBJ1-3,TRBV20-1,TGCAGTGCGGGGACAGGGAGCTCTGGAAACACCATATATTTT,CSAGTGSSGNTIYF
NA,NA,TRBJ2-3,TRBV19,TGTGCCAGTAGTAGGGGACTTCCAGATACGCAGTATTTT,CASSRGLPDTQYF
NA,TRBD1,TRBJ2-2,TRBV25-1,TGTGCCAGCAGTGATTCTGCAGGGGGGAACACCGGGGAGCTGTTTTTT,CASSDSAGGNTGELFF
NA,TRBD1,TRBJ2-7,TRBV14,TGTGCCAGCAGCCCCCGGGGGGACAGGGATCACGAGCAGTACTTC,CASSPRGDRDHEQYF
NA,NA,TRBJ2-7,TRBV18,TGTGCCAGCTCACCATACGGGGCCTACGAGCAGTACTTC,CASSPYGAYEQYF
NA,NA,TRBJ1-1,TRBV7-2,TGTGCCAGCAGCTTCCCCCGAGAGACTGAAGCTTTCTTT,CASSFPRETEAFF